These 9 T cell receptor beta chains were all obtained from the same sample, sequenced in a study of T cell responses to AZD1222 COVID-19 vaccine. The table came from immunoSEQ multiplex PCR; TCRdb's copy has only in-frame clones and leaves some out. This table has roughly 93,000 clones, 70% to 90% appearing once. Sequenced here: peripheral blood, sampled on day 0 of AZD1222 vaccination. These receptors originate from an adult in good health.

V is TRBV30 and J is TRBJ1-1; D gene uncertain. The germline V gene encodes CDR1 GTSNPN and CDR2 SVGIG (reference sequence). This CDR3 has 16 amino acids. Trimming cost V 4 bases and J 1 base, with 19 bases left between them. The CDR3 region has the DNA TGTGCCTGGACGGAGGCACGGGGAGGAGGGAACACTGAAGCTTTCTTT. Translated: CAWTEARGGGNTEAFF. Full variable domain (outside the CDR3, taken from reference TRBV30 and TRBJ1-1): SQTIHQWPATLVQPVGSPLSLECTVEGTSNPNLYWYRQAAGRGLQLLFYSVGIGQISSEVPQNLSASRPQDRQFILSSKKLLLSDSGFYLCAWTEARGGGNTEAFFGQGTRLTVV.

The V gene is TRBV29-1, the J gene TRBJ1-6, with a weak D call TRBD1 (6 bases). Germline CDR1 is SQVTM and CDR2 is ANQGSEA. Trimming pared 5 bases from V and 12 bases from J, leaving 17 bases between. This CDR3 has 13 amino acids. The CDR3 loop reads CSVSPEARGPLHF. In DNA, the CDR3 is TGCAGCGTTTCCCCTGAGGCCAGGGGACCCCTCCACTTT.

The chain recombines TRBV27 with TRBJ1-1; maybe TRBD1 (5 bases). This CDR3 spans 14 amino acids. Trimming took off 4 bases at V and 1 base at J, with 10 bases between the two ends. The germline V gene encodes CDR1 MNHEY and CDR2 SMNVEV (reference sequence). CDR3 sequence (DNA): TGTGCCAGCAGTTCCCGGGGGGGGAACACTGAAGCTTTCTTT. Its translation: CASSSRGGNTEAFF.

The chain joins TRBV5-1 to TRBJ1-2, with D possibly matching TRBD1 (6 bases). The V end was cut by 1 base, the J end by 8 bases, with 18 bases between. The CDR3 is 15 residues long. Germline assignment: CDR1 SGHRS and CDR2 YFSETQ. CDR3 nucleotide sequence: TGCGCCAGCAGCTTGATGGGAACGGGGGCGGAGGGCTACACCTTC. Encoded protein: CASSLMGTGAEGYTF.

V usage is TRBV10-3 and J usage is TRBJ1-5; D remains ambiguous. The V end was cut by 4 bases, the J end by 1 base, with 5 bases between. Germline lookup yields CDR1 ENHRY and CDR2 SYGVKD. The CDR3 loop spans 13 amino acids. CDR3 sequence reads: CAISALSNQPQHF. The CDR3 DNA sequence: TGTGCCATCAGTGCACTAAGCAATCAGCCCCAGCATTTT.

This chain joins TRBV15 and TRBJ2-7; TRBD1 matches 8 bases. V trimming: 3 bases; J trimming: 3 bases; junction bases outside the gene matches: 4. The CDR3 has 14 residues. The germline CDR1 and CDR2 sequences are LNHNV and YYDKDF (reference sequence). The DNA of the CDR3 is TGTGCCACCAGCAGCCGGGACAGGTACTACGAGCAGTACTTC. Translated: CATSSRDRYYEQYF.

This clone has a handful of counts. V is TRBV18 and J is TRBJ1-2; the match to TRBD1 covers 12 bases. The germline V gene has CDR1 KGHSH and CDR2 LQKENI. The CDR3 covers 17 residues. The J segment lost 0 bases and the V segment lost 3 bases, leaving 5 bases of the junction unmatched. The CDR3 sequence: CASSPGTGGLTNYGYTF. The CDR3 coding sequence is TGTGCCAGCTCACCCGGGACAGGGGGCCTGACTAACTATGGCTACACCTTC.

V usage is TRBV7-2 and J usage is TRBJ2-6, with D possibly matching TRBD2 (5 bases). The germline V and J ends were trimmed by 5 bases and 2 bases, with 7 bases remaining between them. Germline V gene lookup returns CDR1 SGHTA and CDR2 FQGNSA. The CDR3 runs to 14 residues. In DNA, the CDR3 is TGTGCCAGCAGCCCTAGCCCTGGGGCCAACGTCCTGACTTTC. This encodes CASSPSPGANVLTF.

V and J are TRBV27 and TRBJ2-6, with D uncertain. The CDR3 has 16 amino acids. CDR1 is MNHEY and CDR2 is SMNVEV in the germline V gene (reference sequence). The V end was cut by 3 bases, the J end by 0 bases, with 9 bases between. In nucleotides, the CDR3 is TGTGCCAGCAGTTTTATATCAGTCTCTGGGGCCAACGTCCTGACTTTC. Translated, it gives CASSFISVSGANVLTF.